The 27 T cell receptor beta chains below were found in one sample sequenced in a study of OX40 agonist ivuxolimab in advanced cancers. The table came from immunoSEQ multiplex PCR; TCRdb's copy has only in-frame clones and leaves some out. Among roughly 49,000 clones listed, about 88% were seen once. This material consisted of CD4+ or CD8+ T cells sorted from blood, taken in a trial of the OX40 agonist ivuxolimab. All receptors come from an adult with an advanced solid tumor such as melanoma, head and neck, liver or kidney cancer.

The rearrangement links TRBV11-3 to TRBJ2-3, with TRBD1 matching over 9 bases. This CDR3 spans 15 amino acids. The germline gives CDR1 SGHNT, CDR2 YENEEA. Trimming took 5 bases from V and 2 from J; bases not matched to a gene: 5. This CDR3 is CASSTGTGHTDTQYF. In nucleotides, the CDR3 is TGTGCCAGCAGCACGGGGACAGGGCACACAGATACGCAGTATTTT.

The rearrangement uses TRBV19 and TRBJ2-7; 7 bases match TRBD2. The length of the CDR3 is 15 residues. Germline V gives CDR1 LNHDA, CDR2 SQIVND (reference sequence). V lost 4 bases, J lost 4 bases, and 10 bases stayed unmatched. CDR3 DNA: TGTGCCAGTAGTAGCCCCAGCGGGAAGGCTTACGAGCAGTACTTC. Protein product: CASSSPSGKAYEQYF.

This chain links TRBV27 with TRBJ2-7; no clear D gene. V lost 2 bases and J 3 bases, leaving 5 bases between the germline ends. This CDR3 is built from 12 residues. Germline V lookup: CDR1 MNHEY, CDR2 SMNVEV (reference sequence). The CDR3 is CASSLQNYEQYF. In DNA form, the CDR3 reads TGTGCCAGCAGTTTACAGAACTACGAGCAGTACTTC.

The sample holds one count of this clone. The chain employs TRBV5-6 and TRBJ1-2, with D uncertain. V lost 4 bases and J lost 6, with 16 bases in between. Germline V lookup: CDR1 SGHDT, CDR2 YYEEEE. This CDR3 region has 14 residues. The CDR3 spells CASSQFSRGNGYTF. The CDR3 DNA reads TGTGCCAGCAGCCAGTTCTCCAGAGGGAATGGCTACACCTTC.

The chain couples TRBV5-1 to TRBJ1-1; no clear D gene. Trimming removed 4 bases from V and 0 bases from J, with 16 bases in between. The length of the CDR3 is 16 residues. CDR1 SGHRS and CDR2 YFSETQ come from the germline V gene. The CDR3 nucleotides are TGCGCCAGCAGCCCTGGACGGAAAACCATGAACACTGAAGCTTTCTTT. Amino acid sequence: CASSPGRKTMNTEAFF.

This clone showed up just a few times. Within the sample, other DNA sequences also encode this same CDR3. V and J are TRBV7-2 and TRBJ2-3; D may be TRBD1 (5 bases). The germline V gene has CDR1 SGHTA and CDR2 FQGNSA. Trimming pared 3 bases from V and 5 bases from J, leaving 6 bases between. This CDR3 is built from 12 residues. The CDR3 sequence is CASSLDKDTQYF. The CDR3 nucleotides are TGTGCCAGCAGCTTGGACAAAGATACGCAGTATTTT.

This rearrangement joins TRBV27 to TRBJ2-3, with 8 bases fitting TRBD2. With V trimmed by 7 bases and J by 2 bases, 8 bases remained unmatched. Per germline, CDR1 MNHEY and CDR2 SMNVEV (reference sequence). This CDR3 has 15 amino acids. CDR3 sequence reads: CASTYRGGFTDTQYF. Here the CDR3 DNA reads TGTGCCAGCACCTACCGGGGGGGGTTCACAGATACGCAGTATTTT.

The J gene is TRBJ1-4, the V gene TRBV9; D is uncertain. V was trimmed by 3 bases and J by 8 bases, leaving 14 bases between them. The V gene's germline CDR1 is SGDLS and CDR2 YYNGEE. The CDR3 covers 14 residues. In DNA, the CDR3 is TGTGCCAGCAGCGATGCGGGCGAGGGAGAAAAACTGTTTTTT. This encodes CASSDAGEGEKLFF.

The V gene is TRBV10-1, the J gene TRBJ2-5; 7 bases fit TRBD1. The V gene's germline CDR1 is WNHNN and CDR2 SYGVQD (reference sequence). The V and J ends lost 6 bases and 5 bases, in that order; junction bases with no gene match: 12. CDR3 length: 15 amino acids. In nucleotides, the CDR3 is TGCGCCAGCAGCCCCCGGGTGGGGACAGCGGAGACCCAGTACTTC. Protein: CASSPRVGTAETQYF.

The chain uses TRBV5-6 and TRBJ1-2; TRBD1 agrees at 8 bases. Trimming at V came to 2 bases and at J to 3 bases, leaving 9 bases not matched to a gene. The germline CDR1 and CDR2 sequences are SGHDT and YYEEEE. This CDR3 has 16 residues. The CDR3 nucleotides are TGTGCCAGCAGCTTCGTCCCGGGACAGGCGCACTATGGCTACACCTTC. Its protein is CASSFVPGQAHYGYTF.

In the case of this clone: This specimen includes other DNA sequences encoding the same CDR3. The chain combines TRBV19 with TRBJ1-1; D unclear. V dropped 3 bases and J dropped 1 base, with 3 bases sitting between them. The CDR3 extends over 12 amino acids. The germline V gene encodes CDR1 LNHDA and CDR2 SQIVND (reference sequence). CDR3 bases: TGTGCCAGTAGTATCAGGAACACTGAAGCTTTCTTT. It encodes CASSIRNTEAFF.

This clone was picked up a small number of times. The chain is built from TRBV6-1 and TRBJ2-7; D tentatively reads TRBD1 or TRBD2 (5 bases each). The V end was cut by 0 bases, the J end by 4 bases, with 13 bases between. The germline V gene encodes CDR1 MNHNS and CDR2 SASEGT. The length of the CDR3 is 15 residues. The CDR3: CASSEAGDPSYEQYF. As DNA, the CDR3 is TGTGCCAGCAGTGAAGCGGGGGACCCCTCTTACGAGCAGTACTTC.

The chain recombines TRBV5-6 with TRBJ1-2, with a possible D match to TRBD1 (5 bases). Germline-derived CDR1 and CDR2 are SGHDT and YYEEEE. CDR3 length equals 14 residues. Trimming left V 4 bases short and J 4 bases short, with 14 bases between. The CDR3 region has the DNA TGTGCCAGCAGCGCCCGACAGTCCGGCTATGGCTACACCTTC. The encoded protein is CASSARQSGYGYTF.

The J gene is TRBJ2-1, the V gene TRBV9; 10 nucleotides line up with TRBD2. Unmatched junction bases numbered 6, after V lost 5 bases and J lost 4 bases. CDR3 size: 15 residues. Germline CDR1 SGDLS, CDR2 YYNGEE. This chain's CDR3 is CASRGSGREYNEQFF. The CDR3 nucleotides read TGTGCCAGCAGAGGGAGCGGGAGGGAGTACAATGAGCAGTTCTTC.

This rearrangement joins TRBV7-9 to TRBJ2-1; D is unclear. V was clipped by 5 bases and J by 4 bases, with 12 bases between them. Germline CDR1 and CDR2: SEHNR and FQNEAQ (reference sequence). The length of the CDR3 is 14 residues. As DNA, the CDR3 is TGTGCCAGCAGCACTGGGTGGGTTTACAATGAGCAGTTCTTC. Translating it yields CASSTGWVYNEQFF.

This chain links TRBV28 with TRBJ2-5; 9 bases agree with TRBD2. The CDR3 is 16 amino acids. After removal of 5 bases from V and 5 bases from J, the junction contained 12 bases not matched to a gene. Germline V gives CDR1 MDHEN, CDR2 SYDVKM. This CDR3 is CASSPAAGGPFETQYF. Here the CDR3 DNA reads TGTGCCAGCAGTCCGGCGGCGGGAGGGCCCTTCGAGACCCAGTACTTC.

This clone was detected only once. V usage is TRBV14 and J usage is TRBJ2-2, with a possible D match to TRBD1 (5 bases). Between the trimmed V and J ends, which lost 4 bases and 6 bases, there was a span of 18 bases. This CDR3 is built from 16 residues. CDR1 SGHDN and CDR2 FVKESK come from the germline V gene. Here the CDR3 reads CASSRRRGSWSGELFF. In nucleotides, the CDR3 is TGTGCCAGCAGCCGGAGAAGGGGATCTTGGTCCGGGGAGCTGTTTTTT.

The chain carries TRBV27 and TRBJ2-1; D is undetermined. Germline values: CDR1 MNHEY, CDR2 SMNVEV (reference sequence). This CDR3 region has 15 residues. V was cut by 6 bases and J by 0 bases, with 12 bases left in between. The CDR3 nucleotides are TGTGCCAGCAGCCGTATCCCTAGCTCCTACAATGAGCAGTTCTTC. Protein sequence: CASSRIPSSYNEQFF.

The table lists this clone with a few counts. The V gene is TRBV7-2, the J gene TRBJ2-3; D unresolved. In germline, CDR1 is SGHTA, CDR2 FQGNSA. The CDR3 runs 12 residues. The V and J ends lost 5 bases and 2 bases respectively, with 5 bases between them. Here the CDR3 reads CASSPYTDTQYF. In DNA, the CDR3 is TGTGCCAGCAGCCCCTACACAGATACGCAGTATTTT.

The rearrangement joins TRBV6-1 to TRBJ2-1; D gene unclear. The ends were cut back, 7 bases at V and 0 bases at J, with 13 bases in the middle. The CDR3 runs 15 residues. Germline V lookup: CDR1 MNHNS, CDR2 SASEGT. Here the CDR3 reads CASTTSHSSYNEQFF. The CDR3 region has the DNA TGTGCCAGCACTACATCTCATAGCTCCTACAATGAGCAGTTCTTC.

This chain joins TRBV15 and TRBJ1-2, with D possibly matching TRBD1 (5 bases). This CDR3 comprises 16 residues. Germline V gene lookup returns CDR1 LNHNV and CDR2 YYDKDF (reference sequence). V lost 0 bases and J 4 bases, leaving 15 bases between the germline ends. The CDR3, as DNA: TGTGCCACCAGCAGAGATTTGGACACTCCTTTCTATGGCTACACCTTC. Residues: CATSRDLDTPFYGYTF.

The rearrangement links TRBV7-9 to TRBJ2-2, with TRBD2 matching over 7 bases. This CDR3 is 15 amino acids long. V lost 4 bases to trimming and J lost 4 bases; unmatched junction nucleotides: 6. Per the germline V gene, CDR1 is SEHNR and CDR2 is FQNEAQ (reference sequence). The CDR3 region is CASSYAGVGTGELFF. Here the CDR3 DNA reads TGTGCCAGCAGCTACGCGGGAGTTGGCACCGGGGAGCTGTTTTTT.

This CDR3 is CASSSGRTGLREKLFF. The CDR3 coding sequence is TGTGCCAGCAGCTCCGGTAGGACAGGTCTAAGGGAAAAACTGTTTTTT. The chain recombines TRBV11-2 with TRBJ1-4; TRBD1 matches at 7 bases. The J segment lost 8 bases and the V segment lost 4 bases, leaving 13 bases of the junction unmatched. Germline V gives CDR1 SGHAT, CDR2 FQNNGV. This CDR3 is 16 amino acids long.

V usage is TRBV6-4 and J usage is TRBJ2-1; 7 nucleotides match TRBD2. CDR1 is MRHNA, CDR2 SNTAGT, per germline. J lost 5 bases, V lost 3 bases, and 1 base had no gene match. The CDR3 has 13 residues. CDR3: CASSERENNEQFF. The CDR3 region has the DNA TGTGCCAGCAGTGAGCGGGAGAACAATGAGCAGTTCTTC.

CDR3 loop: CASSASNEQFF. The CDR3 DNA follows: TGTGCCAGCAGCGCTAGCAATGAGCAGTTCTTC. The chain uses TRBV2 and TRBJ2-1; D remains unclear. Germline V gives CDR1 SNHLY, CDR2 FYNNEI. Trimming pared 6 bases from V and 6 bases from J, leaving 6 bases between. This CDR3 spans 11 amino acids.

This clone has just a few counts. This chain joins TRBV11-2 and TRBJ2-3, with D tentatively TRBD2 (7 bases). Trimming shortened V by 0 bases and J by 8 bases, and 12 bases separated the two germline ends. Germline loops: CDR1 SGHAT, CDR2 FQNNGV. The CDR3 has 14 residues. CDR3 in DNA: TGTGCCAGCAGCTTAGAGTCTAGGGGGGGTACGCAGTATTTT. Amino acids: CASSLESRGGTQYF.

The J gene is TRBJ2-2, the V gene TRBV10-3, with 7 positions matching TRBD2. The CDR3 consists of 13 residues. Per the germline V gene, CDR1 is ENHRY and CDR2 is SYGVKD. V shed 7 bases and J 6 bases; nucleotides not matched to a gene: 5. CDR3 in DNA: TGTGCCATCAAGAGGGAGGGTTCCGGGGAGCTGTTTTTT. This codes for CAIKREGSGELFF.